The clone carrying this T cell receptor (beta chain) came up a few times. Its target is unknown. This CDR3 is also generated by other DNA sequences in the sample. Assay: immunoSEQ multiplex PCR; the TCRdb copy retains only in-frame clones and omits some. The sample contains 55,000 to 80,000 clones, 70% to 90% of which appear only once. The record originates from a study of OX40 agonist ivuxolimab in advanced cancers. Study-wide background: Patients' therapy was ivuxolimab, an antibody that acts as an agonist of OX40 (CD134). Patients assigned to dose escalation were diagnosed with hepatocellular carcinoma, melanoma, renal cell or head and neck cancer. Points from the study as a whole: Antigen specificity remained undetermined for the expanded peripheral T cells. Average numbers of expanded clones were greater in CD8+ T cells than in CD4+.

The CDR3 contains 15 residues. Trimming removed 5 bases from V and 2 bases from J; junction bases left unmatched: 6. Germline values: CDR1 SEHNR, CDR2 FQNEAQ (reference sequence). The specimen comprised CD4+ or CD8+ T cells sorted from blood, sampled in a trial of the OX40 agonist ivuxolimab. The receptor was isolated from an adult with an advanced solid tumor such as melanoma, head and neck, liver or kidney cancer. This chain links TRBV7-9 with TRBJ2-5; 9 bases map to TRBD2. CDR3 loop: CASSRGTSRQETQYF. In DNA form, the CDR3 reads TGTGCCAGCAGCCGGGGGACTAGCAGACAAGAGACCCAGTACTTC. Variable domain in full (rest from reference TRBV7-9 and TRBJ2-5): DTGVSQNPRHKITKRGQNVTFRCDPISEHNRLYWYRQTLGQGPEFLTYFQNEAQLEKSRLLSDRFSAERPKGSFSTLEIQRTEQGDSAMYLCASSRGTSRQETQYFGPGTRLLVL.